The 31 T cell receptor beta chains listed next were all sequenced from one sample in a study of prognosis after radiotherapy for stage I lung cancer. Two-round multiplex PCR, the amplification method, yielded TCR beta CDR3 from genomic DNA. Primers (each specific to one TRBV or TRBJ gene) were used in first-round PCR. TCRdb re-analysed the multiplex PCR reads in MiXCR, keeping a single row per CDR3 protein. The table lists tens of thousands of distinct CDR3 sequences, roughly 41% of them singletons. The material was PBMCs, obtained before or after stereotactic body radiation therapy (not recorded which). The receptors were sampled from a donor over 45 with non-small cell lung cancer.

Notes on this clonotype: A much larger clone differs from this one at a single base, so this may be a read error. This sequence joins TRBV10-3 and TRBJ2-1; D uncertain. V was clipped by 9 bases and J by 10 bases, with 22 bases between them. Germline values: CDR1 ENHRY, CDR2 SYGVKD. The CDR3 runs to 14 residues. The CDR3: CAISPVGSLGEQFF. In DNA form, the CDR3 reads TGTGCCATTTCCCCGGTGGGGTCCCTCGGAGAGCAGTTCTTC.

This clonotype was seen only once. The chain combines TRBV6-5 with TRBJ2-7, with a weak D call TRBD2 (6 bases). V gave up 4 bases and J gave up 5 bases, with 12 bases separating them. The CDR3 spans 13 residues. CDR1 and CDR2 (germline): MNHEY, SVGAGI. The CDR3 DNA reads as TGTGCCAGCAGTTTGGAGGGATGGGACGAGCAGTACTTC. Translating it yields CASSLEGWDEQYF.

This clonotype was recorded many times. The J gene is TRBJ2-2, the V gene TRBV12-3 or TRBV12-4; unclear D gene. The CDR3 has 16 residues. Trimming left V 5 bases short and J 5 bases short, with 18 bases between. The CDR3 loop reads CASSRPFGDLTGELFF. CDR3 DNA sequence: TGTGCCAGCAGTCGCCCGTTTGGGGATCTGACCGGGGAGCTGTTTTTT.

This clonotype was detected ten times or more. The V call is TRBV4-2, the J call TRBJ1-5; TRBD1 might be the D (5 bases). Deletions cut 1 base from V and 1 base from J, with 11 bases between. Germline V gene lookup returns CDR1 LGHNA and CDR2 YNFKEQ. The CDR3 consists of 16 residues. CDR3 sequence (DNA): TGTGCCAGCAGCCAAGGGGGTCAGGGAAGCAATCAGCCCCAGCATTTT. The encoded protein is CASSQGGQGSNQPQHF.

This sequence joins TRBV2 and TRBJ1-3, with a weak D call TRBD1 (5 bases). Germline V lookup: CDR1 SNHLY, CDR2 FYNNEI. V dropped 2 bases and J dropped 2 bases, with 7 bases sitting between them. There are 14 residues in the CDR3. CDR3 DNA: TGTGCCAGCAGTGAACCCAGGGCTGGAAACACCATATATTTT. Its protein is CASSEPRAGNTIYF.

The chain recombines TRBV27 with TRBJ2-7; 15 nucleotides align to TRBD2. From germline, CDR1 is MNHEY and CDR2 SMNVEV (reference sequence). V trimming: 0 bases; J trimming: 2 bases; junction bases outside the gene matches: 8. This CDR3 comprises 19 residues. In nucleotides, the CDR3 is TGTGCCAGCAGTTTATCGGGGGGACTAGCGGGAGGAAGTCCCTACGAGCAGTACTTC. Translated, it gives CASSLSGGLAGGSPYEQYF.

This clonotype was observed many times. The rearrangement joins TRBV5-5 to TRBJ2-7; a possible D gene is TRBD2 (6 bases). Germline assignment: CDR1 SGHKS and CDR2 YYEKEE (reference sequence). The CDR3 runs to 19 residues. Trimming cost V 4 bases and J 6 bases, with 32 bases left between them. CDR3 nucleotide sequence: TGTGCCAGCAGCCTTGTGGTGTCCGGGACTCTTGACTACTACTCCGAGCAGTACTTC. Translating it yields CASSLVVSGTLDYYSEQYF.

This clonotype was recorded many times. The V gene is TRBV7-9, the J gene TRBJ1-6; no reliable D call. The CDR3 contains 13 residues. V was trimmed by 3 bases and J by 7 bases, leaving 7 bases between them. Germline V gene data show CDR1 as SEHNR and CDR2 as FQNEAQ (reference sequence). The CDR3 reads CASSFPLNSPLHF. In DNA, the CDR3 is TGTGCCAGCAGCTTCCCCTTAAATTCACCCCTCCACTTT.

As for this clonotype: A far larger clone is a single base away, which makes a read error likely. The chain is built from TRBV6-2 or TRBV6-3 and TRBJ1-1; no definite D call. Between the trimmed V and J ends, which lost 0 bases and 0 bases, there was a span of 2 bases. This CDR3 spans 13 amino acids. Germline V gives CDR1 MNHEY, CDR2 SVGEGT. CDR3 DNA: TGTGCCAGCAGTTACTCGATGAACACTGAAGCTTTCTTT. Its protein is CASSYSMNTEAFF.

Of note for this clonotype: This likely came from a read error, as a far larger clone is one base away. The chain has TRBV6-2 or TRBV6-3 and TRBJ2-1, with D possibly being TRBD1 or TRBD2 (6 bases each). CDR3 length: 15 amino acids. CDR1 is MNHEY and CDR2 is SVGEGT in the germline V gene. CDR3 bases: TGTGCCAGCAGTTACCGAGGGGGGCTTGACAATGAGAAGTTCTTC. It is translated as CASSYRGGLDNEKFF.

Points on this clonotype: One end of the junction is discordant with germline, which a read error may explain. The chain links TRBV19 to TRBJ2-7, with 12 positions matching TRBD2. Germline CDR1 and CDR2: LNHDA and SQIVND (reference sequence). The length of the CDR3 is 14 residues. The CDR3 DNA reads as TGTGCCGGTAGTATTACTAGCGGGAGGTCCGAGCAGTACTTC. Amino acid sequence: CAGSITSGRSEQYF.

At least ten counts were recorded for this clonotype. The V and J genes are TRBV6-2 or TRBV6-3 and TRBJ2-3, with D maybe TRBD2 (6 bases). Trimming removed 6 bases at V and 0 bases at J, with 10 bases between. The CDR3 runs to 14 residues. CDR1 is MNHEY, CDR2 SVGEGT, per germline. Here the CDR3 reads CASRGLASTDTQYF. CDR3 DNA: TGTGCCAGCAGGGGACTGGCTAGCACAGATACGCAGTATTTT.

This clonotype occurred many times. The chain links TRBV6-2 or TRBV6-3 to TRBJ2-2, with D unresolved. Germline values: CDR1 MNHEY, CDR2 SVGEGT. The CDR3 sequence is 13 residues long. V was trimmed by 4 bases and J by 7 bases, leaving 10 bases between them. CDR3 region: CASSLRRFGELFF. The CDR3 DNA sequence: TGTGCCAGCAGTTTAAGAAGATTCGGGGAGCTGTTTTTT.

The table lists this clonotype with a few counts. This could be a read error, since a much larger clone is one nucleotide away. The gene calls are TRBV3-1 and TRBJ1-2, with unresolved D. From germline, CDR1 is LGHDT and CDR2 YNNKEL (reference sequence). This CDR3 is 14 amino acids long. CDR3 nucleotide sequence: TGTGCCAGCAGCCCCATGCAGGCGGGCTATGGCTACATCTTC. The encoded protein is CASSPMQAGYGYIF.

V is TRBV5-5 and J is TRBJ1-5; no firm D call. This CDR3 region has 15 residues. Germline V gives CDR1 SGHKS, CDR2 YYEKEE (reference sequence). Trimming took off 1 base at V and 0 bases at J, with 8 bases between the two ends. CDR3: CASSLNGDSNQPQHF. CDR3 bases: TGTGCCAGCAGCTTGAACGGGGATAGCAATCAGCCCCAGCATTTT.

The chain has TRBV7-6 and TRBJ2-3, with 11 bases matching TRBD1. Germline V gene sequence: CDR1 SGHVS, CDR2 FNYEAQ. J was trimmed by 5 bases and V by 5 bases; bases with no gene match: 6. CDR3 length equals 15 residues. DNA of the CDR3: TGTGCCAGCAGCACTAGGACAGGGGGCGAAGATACGCAGTATTTT. This codes for CASSTRTGGEDTQYF.

This clonotype was recorded a few times. This may be a read error: a much more frequent sequence differs by one nucleotide. The V gene is TRBV13, the J gene TRBJ2-5; perhaps D is TRBD1 or TRBD2 (6 bases each). V was clipped by 5 bases and J by 13 bases, with 17 bases between them. Germline CDR1 is PRHDT and CDR2 is FYEKMQ (reference sequence). The length of the CDR3 is 12 residues. CDR3 region: CASSRSPGALYF. The CDR3 DNA reads as TGTGCCAGCAGCCGCTCTCCGGGGGCCCTGTACTTC. Using reference TRBV13 and TRBJ2-5 for the parts outside the CDR3, the full variable domain is AAGVIQSPRHLIKEKRETATLKCYPIPRHDTVYWYQQGPGQDPQFLISFYEKMQSDKGSIPDRFSAQQFSDYHSELNMSSLELGDSALYFCASSRSPGALYFGPGTRLLVL.

V is TRBV24-1 and J is TRBJ2-7; TRBD2 aligns across 9 bases. Germline lookup yields CDR1 KGHDR and CDR2 SFDVKD. J lost 3 bases, V lost 5 bases, and 4 bases had no gene match. This CDR3 has 14 residues. The CDR3 nucleotides read TGTGCCACCAGTGCTGATAGCGGGAGCTACGAGCAGTACTTC. Encoded protein: CATSADSGSYEQYF.

This clonotype was seen at least ten times. The V call is TRBV6-1, the J call TRBJ1-5; unclear D gene. CDR1 is MNHNS and CDR2 is SASEGT in the germline V gene. This CDR3 has 14 residues. The ends were cut back, 2 bases at V and 1 base at J, with 6 bases in the middle. The CDR3 DNA sequence: TGTGCCAGCAGTGAAATTTTAAGCAATCAGCCCCAGCATTTT. As protein: CASSEILSNQPQHF.

The table lists this clonotype with many counts. The chain combines TRBV20-1 with TRBJ2-1; TRBD2 matches 9 bases. The CDR3 has 17 amino acids. Germline V gives CDR1 DFQATT, CDR2 SNEGSKA (reference sequence). The V and J ends lost 5 bases and 4 bases, in that order; junction bases with no gene match: 15. The chain's CDR3 is CSAGGSGGPLIYNEQFF. CDR3 nucleotides: TGCAGTGCTGGAGGTAGCGGGGGTCCGCTAATATACAATGAGCAGTTCTTC.

This clonotype was observed at least ten times. This chain uses TRBV4-3 with TRBJ1-1; no firm D call. The germline gives CDR1 LGHNA, CDR2 YSLEER. The CDR3 spans 13 residues. The ends were cut back, 6 bases at V and 0 bases at J, with 8 bases in the middle. CDR3 amino acids: CASRKSMNTEAFF. CDR3 nucleotide sequence: TGCGCCAGCAGGAAGAGTATGAACACTGAAGCTTTCTTT.

This clonotype was observed many times. The chain combines TRBV6-2 or TRBV6-3 with TRBJ1-3; D is undetermined. The germline V gene encodes CDR1 MNHEY and CDR2 SVGEGT. This CDR3 contains 12 residues. V was cut by 6 bases and J by 1 base, with 4 bases left in between. The CDR3 DNA reads TGTGCCAGCAGAGAGTCTGGAAACACCATATATTTT. Protein product: CASRESGNTIYF.

Concerning this clonotype: With only one base between it and a far larger clone, this is likely a read error. The chain links TRBV6-4 to TRBJ2-2; 10 bases align to TRBD2. J was trimmed by 4 bases and V by 7 bases; bases with no gene match: 12. CDR1 and CDR2 from the germline V gene are MRHNA and SNTAGT. The CDR3 consists of 17 residues. The CDR3 sequence is CASKGGTSVGVTGELFF. Written as DNA, the CDR3 is TGTGCCAGCAAAGGAGGGACTAGCGTGGGGGTCACCGGGGAGCTGTTTTTT.

This clonotype was recorded at least ten times. The chain is built from TRBV9 and TRBJ2-2; D possibly corresponds to TRBD1 (5 bases). V lost 4 bases, J lost 4 bases, and 11 bases lay in between. This CDR3 has 14 residues. Germline CDR1 and CDR2: SGDLS and YYNGEE. For the CDR3, the DNA is TGTGCCAGCAGCTCCCTCCAGGGCACCGGGGAGCTGTTTTTT. Residues: CASSSLQGTGELFF. Looking up the rest from reference TRBV9 and TRBJ2-2 gives the full variable domain: DSGVTQTPKHLITATGQRVTLRCSPRSGDLSVYWYQQSLDQGLQFLIQYYNGEERAKGNILERFSAQQFPDLHSELNLSSLELGDSALYFCASSSLQGTGELFFGEGSRLTVL.

Remarks on this clonotype: A read error likely explains this, since a far larger clone differs by one base. The chain links TRBV6-9 to TRBJ1-6, with D possibly being TRBD1 (6 bases). V was clipped by 6 bases and J by 10 bases, with 16 bases between them. This CDR3 is 14 amino acids long. The germline V gene has CDR1 MNHGY and CDR2 SVAAGI. The CDR3 sequence is CASRAQGKSSPLHF. Written as DNA, the CDR3 is TGTGCCAGCAGAGCGCAGGGGAAATCGTCACCCCTCCACTTT.

In regard to this clonotype: At one end the junction does not follow the germline gene, possibly because of a read error. The J gene is TRBJ2-1, the V gene TRBV20-1; TRBD2 matches at 10 bases. From germline, CDR1 is DFQATT and CDR2 SNEGSKA (reference sequence). The CDR3 has 14 amino acids. CDR3 nucleotide sequence: TGCGGTGCGCCGGTACTAGCGGGATTTAATGAGCAGTTCTTC. It is translated as CGAPVLAGFNEQFF.

This clonotype has a single count. V usage is TRBV7-2 and J usage is TRBJ2-5; 9 nucleotides match TRBD2. The CDR3 length is 19 residues. The trim removed 1 base at V and 1 base at J, leaving 13 bases unmatched. Germline V gene lookup returns CDR1 SGHTA and CDR2 FQGNSA. The CDR3 DNA reads as TGTGCCAGCAGCTTAGTAACTAGCGGGCGGGGGTGGCGCCAAGAGACCCAGTACTTC. Encoded protein: CASSLVTSGRGWRQETQYF.

This clonotype was recorded many times. The chain joins TRBV5-6 to TRBJ2-3; TRBD2 might be the D (5 bases). Germline loops: CDR1 SGHDT, CDR2 YYEEEE. The CDR3 sequence is 14 residues long. Trimming left V 0 bases short and J 2 bases short, with 7 bases between. The CDR3 sequence: CASSLARDTDTQYF. CDR3 in DNA: TGTGCCAGCAGCTTGGCGAGGGACACAGATACGCAGTATTTT.

Comments on this clonotype: One end of the junction varies from germline; a read error may be responsible. The CDR3 here is CSASSQGAVSQPLHF. The CDR3 DNA reads TGCAGTGCTTCCTCCCAGGGGGCTGTAAGCCAGCCCCTGCATTTT. The chain recombines TRBV20-1 with TRBJ1-5; 8 bases line up with TRBD1. The CDR3 length is 15 residues. CDR1 is DFQATT, CDR2 SNEGSKA, per germline (reference sequence).

This clonotype occurred many times. The chain uses TRBV7-2 and TRBJ1-6; D is uncertain. Trimming pared 0 bases from V and 9 bases from J, leaving 3 bases between. The CDR3 sequence is 12 residues long. Germline CDR1 is SGHTA and CDR2 is FQGNSA. The CDR3 region is CASSLAVSPLHF. DNA for the CDR3: TGTGCCAGCAGCTTAGCAGTTTCACCCCTCCACTTT.

There are many counts of this clonotype. The chain links TRBV7-2 to TRBJ2-5; possibly TRBD1 for D (6 bases). V gave up 1 base and J gave up 2 bases, with 11 bases separating them. The germline V gene has CDR1 SGHTA and CDR2 FQGNSA. This CDR3 is 15 amino acids long. CDR3 in amino acids: CASSLGDTGQETQYF. CDR3 coding DNA: TGTGCCAGCAGCTTAGGGGACACGGGACAAGAGACCCAGTACTTC.